This TCR beta chain comes out of a study of blood T cell repertoires in COVID-19. Study processing details: Researchers report that nucleated cell counts were estimated from reference gene primer amplification. Repertoires were generated with immunoSEQ multiplex PCR, while TCRdb's copy carries only in-frame clones and drops some. V, J and clone size are taken as reported in that table, and D and trimming were inferred from the DNA itself. The sample has fewer than 250,000 clones, approximately 83% seen once; the top ten hold 3% to 4.5%. Per germline, CDR1 MNHEY and CDR2 SVGEGT. Trimming took 5 bases from V and 7 from J, leaving 19 bases between them. The CDR3 loop spans 15 amino acids. Ages ranged from about 18 to 89 years, with residence in 24 US areas.

The chain employs TRBV6-2 or TRBV6-3 and TRBJ2-3; D possibly corresponds to TRBD2 (5 bases). The receptor comes from a woman in her 40s with acute COVID-19. The sequenced sample was PBMCs or T cells enriched from blood (not recorded which). The DNA of the CDR3 is TGTGCCAGCAGTATCGGACTGAGGCAAAGGAATACGCAGTATTTT. Protein product: CASSIGLRQRNTQYF.